Reported below is one T cell receptor (beta chain). The record originates from a study of long-term antiretroviral therapy in people with HIV. V lost 5 bases to trimming and J lost 9 bases; unmatched junction nucleotides: 13. Germline loops: CDR1 SGHAT, CDR2 FQNNGV. This CDR3 is 17 amino acids long. Assay version v3.0 of immunoSEQ was used, and it was run at survey level. Profiled with immunoSEQ multiplex PCR; TCRdb holds only in-frame clones, not every one. The data hold about 13,000 clones, with over 70% observed a single time. No donor had fewer than one pre-ART PBMC sample or fewer than two post-ART PBMC samples.

The chain uses TRBV11-2 and TRBJ2-1; 13 nucleotides match TRBD2. Sequencing was performed on unsorted PBMCs, taken 1.3 years before starting antiretroviral therapy. The sequence derives from a man in his forties or fifties with HIV. As DNA, the CDR3 is TGTGCCAGCAGCCCATGGACTAGCGGGGGCGTTGGAGGTGAGCAGTTCTTC. This sequence encodes CASSPWTSGGVGGEQFF.